The clone carrying this T cell receptor (beta chain) has a single count. Antigen unknown. The CDR3 is 14 residues long. V shed 3 bases and J shed 2 bases, with 10 bases lying between them. CDR1 is MDHEN and CDR2 is SYDVKM in the germline V gene. This sample was taken from a study of cytomegalovirus exposure and HLA in healthy donors. Points from the study as a whole: The study listed roughly 160 cytomegalovirus-associated TCR beta chains. Across donors, sequencing depth was assumed by presence/absence analyses to be roughly uniform.

This PCR relied on a set of 60 Vbeta primers and 13 Jbeta primers. The repertoire was sequenced with immunoSEQ multiplex PCR; TCRdb's copy has only in-frame clones and lacks some. The sample lists 150,000 or so clones, 60% to 85% occurring once. The source is a man aged 40-50 years in good health and CMV-seropositive. J is TRBJ2-5 and V is TRBV28, with D unclear. Sequenced input: PBMCs. Here the CDR3 DNA reads TGTGCCAGCAGTTTTTGGGCAGCACAAGAGACCCAGTACTTC. Translation gives CASSFWAAQETQYF.